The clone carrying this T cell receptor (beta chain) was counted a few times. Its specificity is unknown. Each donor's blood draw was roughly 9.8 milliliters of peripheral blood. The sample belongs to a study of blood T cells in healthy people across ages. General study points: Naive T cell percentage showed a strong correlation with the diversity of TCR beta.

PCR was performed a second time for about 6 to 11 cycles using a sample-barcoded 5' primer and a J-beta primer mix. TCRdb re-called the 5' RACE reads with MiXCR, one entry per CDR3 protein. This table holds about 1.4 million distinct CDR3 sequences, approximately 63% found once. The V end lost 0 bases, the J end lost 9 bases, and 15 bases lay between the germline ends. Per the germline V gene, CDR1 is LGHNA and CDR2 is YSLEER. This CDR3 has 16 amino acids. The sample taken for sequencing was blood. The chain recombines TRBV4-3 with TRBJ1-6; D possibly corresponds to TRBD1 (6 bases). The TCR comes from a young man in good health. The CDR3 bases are TGCGCCAGCAGCCAAGATCTGGGACACGAGGGTTCACCCCTCCACTTT. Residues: CASSQDLGHEGSPLHF.